This TCR beta chain was observed in a study of T cells in Graves' hyperthyroidism and ophthalmopathy. Overall study: Pretreatment peripheral blood was obtained at initial diagnosis.

This clonotype was counted at least ten times. Authors of the study amplified TCR beta CDR3 regions from RNA transcripts. The TCR CDR3 was amplified in a first-round RT-PCR using the HTBI primer set. TCRdb itself ran the multiplex PCR reads through MiXCR, one entry per CDR3 protein. This sample has roughly 330,000 distinct CDR3 sequences; 15% to 20% occur once, and the top ten carry roughly a third. The germline V and J ends were trimmed by 6 bases and 4 bases, with 18 bases remaining between them. CDR3 length: 15 amino acids. Sequenced sample: blood. V gene TRBV12-3 or TRBV12-4 combines with J gene TRBJ1-1, with D possibly TRBD1 on 5 matching bases. The sequence was obtained from a man aged 25 to 40 with Graves' hyperthyroidism. CDR3 in amino acids: CASRSAGTGSTEAFF. CDR3 coding DNA: TGTGCCAGCAGATCCGCCGGGACGGGGAGCACTGAAGCTTTCTTT.